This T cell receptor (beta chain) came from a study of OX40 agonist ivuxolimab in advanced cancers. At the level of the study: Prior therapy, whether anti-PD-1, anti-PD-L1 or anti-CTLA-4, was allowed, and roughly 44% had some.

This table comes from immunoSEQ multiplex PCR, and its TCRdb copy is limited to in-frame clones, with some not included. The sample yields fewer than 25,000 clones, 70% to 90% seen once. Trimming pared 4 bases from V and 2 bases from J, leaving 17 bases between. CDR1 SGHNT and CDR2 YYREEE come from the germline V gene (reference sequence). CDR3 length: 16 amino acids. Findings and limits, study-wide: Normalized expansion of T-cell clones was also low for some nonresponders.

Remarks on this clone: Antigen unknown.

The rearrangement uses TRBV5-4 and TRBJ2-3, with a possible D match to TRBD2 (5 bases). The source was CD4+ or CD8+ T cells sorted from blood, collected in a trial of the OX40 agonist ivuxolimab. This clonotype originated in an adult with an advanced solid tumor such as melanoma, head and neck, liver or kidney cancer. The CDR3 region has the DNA TGTGCCAGCAGCCTGGTGAGCGGAGACCCCACAGATACGCAGTATTTT. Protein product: CASSLVSGDPTDTQYF.